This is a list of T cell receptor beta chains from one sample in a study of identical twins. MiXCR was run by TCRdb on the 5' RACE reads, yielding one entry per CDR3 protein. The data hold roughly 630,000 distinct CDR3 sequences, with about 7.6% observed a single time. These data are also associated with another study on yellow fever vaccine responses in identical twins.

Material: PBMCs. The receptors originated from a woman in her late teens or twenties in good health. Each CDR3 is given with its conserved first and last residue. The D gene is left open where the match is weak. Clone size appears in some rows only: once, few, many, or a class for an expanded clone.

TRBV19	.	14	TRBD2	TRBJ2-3	TGTGCCAGTAGTTCCAGCGGGAGTCCAGATACGCAGTATTTT	CASSSSGSPDTQYF
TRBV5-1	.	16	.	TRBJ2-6	TGCGCCAGCAGCTTGGCTGGGGAGAGTGGGGCCAACGTCCTGACTTTC	CASSLAGESGANVLTF
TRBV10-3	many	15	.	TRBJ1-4	TGTGCCATCCGGGGGGGCCTGAGTGAGGGTGAAAAACTGTTTTTT	CAIRGGLSEGEKLFF
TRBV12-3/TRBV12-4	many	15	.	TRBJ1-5	TGTGCCAGCAGTCGAAATGGGGGTCCGGATCAGCCCCAGCATTTT	CASSRNGGPDQPQHF
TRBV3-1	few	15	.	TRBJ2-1	TGTGCCAGCAGCCAAGTTATTCAGCAGGTCAATGAGCAGTTCTTC	CASSQVIQQVNEQFF
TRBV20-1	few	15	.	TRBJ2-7	TGCAGTGCTAGAGATACGATGGATTTGAGGGACGAGCAGTACTTC	CSARDTMDLRDEQYF
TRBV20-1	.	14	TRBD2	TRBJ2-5	TGCAGTGCTACCCACGGGGGAGCGGGGGAGACCCAGTACTTC	CSATHGGAGETQYF
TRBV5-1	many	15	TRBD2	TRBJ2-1	TGCGCCAGCAGCTTTACCGGGACTAGTTTCAATGAGCAGTTCTTC	CASSFTGTSFNEQFF
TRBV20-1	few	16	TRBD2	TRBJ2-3	TGCAGTGCTAAGACCCTGACTAGCGGTAGCACAGATACGCAGTATTTT	CSAKTLTSGSTDTQYF
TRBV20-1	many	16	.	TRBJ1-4	TGCAGTGCAGGGGTCGGCTTACTACCGAAAAATGAAAAACTGTTTTTT	CSAGVGLLPKNEKLFF
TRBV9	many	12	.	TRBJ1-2	TGTGCCAGCAGCGTAGGCCGCGATGGCTACACCTTC	CASSVGRDGYTF
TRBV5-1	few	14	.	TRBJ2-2	TGCGCCAGCAGCGTCCAGACGAACACCGGGGAGCTGTTTTTT	CASSVQTNTGELFF
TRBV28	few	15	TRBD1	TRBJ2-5	TGTGCCAGCAGTTCCGCCGGACAGGGTCAAGAGACCCAGTACTTC	CASSSAGQGQETQYF
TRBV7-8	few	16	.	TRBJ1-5	TGTGCCAGCAGCTTGCGACCCTGGGAGAGCAATCAGCCCCAGCATTTT	CASSLRPWESNQPQHF
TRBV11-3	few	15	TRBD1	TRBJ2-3	TGTGCCAGCAGCCCCATGGACAGGAGTACAGATACGCAGTATTTT	CASSPMDRSTDTQYF
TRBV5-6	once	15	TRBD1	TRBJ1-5	TGTGCCAGCAGCTTGGGGGGACAGGGTTATCAGCCCCAGCATTTT	CASSLGGQGYQPQHF
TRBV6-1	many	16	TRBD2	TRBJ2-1	TGTGCCAGCGCCTACCTTCGGACTAGCGGGAACAATGAGCAGTTCTTC	CASAYLRTSGNNEQFF
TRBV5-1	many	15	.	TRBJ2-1	TGCGCCAGCAGCCCAGACTTGCGCTCCTACAATGAGCAGTTCTTC	CASSPDLRSYNEQFF
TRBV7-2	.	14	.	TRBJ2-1	TGTGCCAGCAAAACAGGTAGAGAATACAATGAGCAGTTCTTC	CASKTGREYNEQFF
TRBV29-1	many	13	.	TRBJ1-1	TGCAGCGTGGGACAACAGGGAAACACTGAAGCTTTCTTT	CSVGQQGNTEAFF
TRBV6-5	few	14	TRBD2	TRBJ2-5	TGTGCCAGCAGTTACTCTGGCGGGAGTGAGACCCAGTACTTC	CASSYSGGSETQYF
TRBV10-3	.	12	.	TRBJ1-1	TGTGCCATCAGTGAGTCAGAGGCTGAAGCTTTCTTT	CAISESEAEAFF
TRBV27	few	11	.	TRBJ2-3	TGTGCCAGCAGATCAGTAGATACGCAGTATTTT	CASRSVDTQYF
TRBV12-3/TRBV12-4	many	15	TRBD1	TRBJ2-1	TGTGCCAGCAGTGCCGGACAGGGGAGGGACAATGAGCAGTTCTTC	CASSAGQGRDNEQFF
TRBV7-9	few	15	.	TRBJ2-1	TGTGCCAGCAGGGGCGGAAGGGTCTCCTACAATGAGCAGTTCTTC	CASRGGRVSYNEQFF
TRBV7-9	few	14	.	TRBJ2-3	TGTGCCAGCAGCCTCACCATGGGCACAGATACGCAGTATTTT	CASSLTMGTDTQYF
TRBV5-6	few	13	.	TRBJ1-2	TGTGCCAGCAGCTTTACGGGTACCGTGGGCTACACCTTC	CASSFTGTVGYTF
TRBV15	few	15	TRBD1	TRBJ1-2	TGTGCCACCAGCAGGGGAAGACAGGGAAACTATGGCTACACCTTC	CATSRGRQGNYGYTF
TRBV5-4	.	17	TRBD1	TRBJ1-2	TGTGCCAGCAGCTTGGGTTCCGTGACAGGGGCCTTCTATGGCTACACCTTC	CASSLGSVTGAFYGYTF
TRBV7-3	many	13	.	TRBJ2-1	TGTGCCAGCAGCTTATTGCCCAGGGATGAGCAGTTCTTC	CASSLLPRDEQFF
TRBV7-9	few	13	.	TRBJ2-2	TGTGCCAGCAGCTTAGAGGCGGACGGGGAGCTGTTTTTT	CASSLEADGELFF
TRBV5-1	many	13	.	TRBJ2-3	TGCGCCAGCAGCTCTTTTGCCACAGATACGCAGTATTTT	CASSSFATDTQYF
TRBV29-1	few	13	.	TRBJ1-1	TGCAGCGTTGAGGAATCGGGTGGCTCTGAAGCTTTCTTT	CSVEESGGSEAFF
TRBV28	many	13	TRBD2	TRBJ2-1	TGTGCCAGCAGTCTCGGACTAGCGGGAGAGCAGTTCTTC	CASSLGLAGEQFF
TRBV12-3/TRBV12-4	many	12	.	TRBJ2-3	TGTGCCAGCAGCCCTAGGAGGGATACGCAGTATTTT	CASSPRRDTQYF
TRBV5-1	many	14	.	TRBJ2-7	TGCGCCAGCAGCCCCGGGACGCTTTCCTACGAGCAGTACTTC	CASSPGTLSYEQYF
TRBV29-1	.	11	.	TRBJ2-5	TGCAGCTCCCGTAGGGGGGAGACCCAGTACTTC	CSSRRGETQYF
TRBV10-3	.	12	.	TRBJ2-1	TGTGCCATCAGCGCGGACATATCTGAGCAGTTCTTC	CAISADISEQFF
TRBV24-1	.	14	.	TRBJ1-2	TGTGCCACCAGTGAACCGGGAACAAACTATGGCTACACCTTC	CATSEPGTNYGYTF
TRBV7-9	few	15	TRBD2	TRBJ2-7	TGTGCCAGCAGCCGGTCGGGGGAGGGCTCCTACGAGCAGTACTTC	CASSRSGEGSYEQYF